What follows are 10 T cell receptor beta chains derived from one specimen sequenced in a study of cytomegalovirus exposure and HLA in healthy donors. The repertoire was sequenced with immunoSEQ multiplex PCR; TCRdb's copy has only in-frame clones and lacks some. This sample has roughly 150,000 clones, with just under 85% found just once. Source material: PBMCs. These receptors were collected from a man aged 25-45 years in good health and CMV-seropositive.

This clone was counted only a few times. The sample contains more than one DNA sequence encoding this CDR3. The V gene is TRBV6-5, the J gene TRBJ2-3; TRBD2 matches 11 bases. This CDR3 is built from 15 residues. Per germline, CDR1 MNHEY and CDR2 SVGAGI. Losses at the gene ends were 8 bases for V and 1 base for J; bases not matched to a gene: 5. The CDR3 nucleotides read TGTGCCAGCCGTGCGGGACTAGCGGGCACAGATACGCAGTATTTT. It codes for CASRAGLAGTDTQYF.

The rearrangement joins TRBV19 to TRBJ2-3; 9 positions match TRBD2. The germline CDR1 and CDR2 sequences are LNHDA and SQIVND (reference sequence). J lost 3 bases, V lost 4 bases, and 8 bases had no gene match. The CDR3 is 16 amino acids. DNA of the CDR3: TGTGCCAGTAGTAACGGACTAGCGCTGGGGACAGATACGCAGTATTTT. Translated: CASSNGLALGTDTQYF.

The gene calls are TRBV27 and TRBJ2-7; D not certain. Germline lookup yields CDR1 MNHEY and CDR2 SMNVEV (reference sequence). The CDR3 is 12 amino acids. V was shortened by 5 bases and J by 2 bases, with 7 bases between the two germline ends. CDR3: CASSPHPYEQYF. As DNA, the CDR3 is TGTGCCAGCAGTCCCCATCCCTACGAGCAGTACTTC.

V usage is TRBV19 and J usage is TRBJ2-3; TRBD2 agrees at 7 bases. This CDR3 has 14 residues. From germline, CDR1 is LNHDA and CDR2 SQIVND (reference sequence). The V gene end was trimmed by 6 bases and the J gene end by 4 bases; junction bases not matched to a gene: 7. The CDR3 DNA reads TGTGCCAGTAGGTTGACTAGCACCGCAGATACGCAGTATTTT. Protein product: CASRLTSTADTQYF.

The chain has TRBV5-1 and TRBJ1-2; D gene unclear. Germline CDR1 and CDR2: SGHRS and YFSETQ. The CDR3 extends over 12 amino acids. The V gene lost 1 base and the J gene lost 8 bases, with 9 bases spanning the gap. CDR3 amino acids: CASSLPSEGYTF. The CDR3 bases are TGCGCCAGCAGCTTGCCTTCCGAGGGCTACACCTTC.

The gene calls are TRBV27 and TRBJ2-4; 9 bases are a match to TRBD2. Germline CDR1 is MNHEY and CDR2 is SMNVEV (reference sequence). The CDR3 covers 14 residues. Unmatched junction bases numbered 10, after V lost 8 bases and J lost 8 bases. The DNA for the CDR3 is TGTGCCAGCGGGCCGGCGGGGGGGCCGTACATTCAGTACTTC. It is translated as CASGPAGGPYIQYF.

In nucleotides, the CDR3 is TGTGCCAGCAGCCAAACTCACCGGACTAGCGGGAGTCGTCACAATGAGCAGTTCTTC. Its protein is CASSQTHRTSGSRHNEQFF. The V and J genes are TRBV7-9 and TRBJ2-1; 13 bases fit TRBD2. The V and J ends lost 5 bases and 5 bases, in that order; junction bases with no gene match: 15. CDR1 and CDR2 from the germline V gene are SEHNR and FQNEAQ (reference sequence). The CDR3 consists of 19 residues.

The genes are TRBV18 and TRBJ2-7; D is ambiguous. The CDR3 runs to 14 residues. With 5 bases removed from V and 3 bases from J, the gap between germline ends came to 14 bases. The germline gives CDR1 KGHSH, CDR2 LQKENI. The CDR3: CASSNAPGSYEQYF. In nucleotides, the CDR3 is TGTGCCAGCTCAAACGCCCCCGGTAGCTACGAGCAGTACTTC.

The table lists this clone with a few counts. The rearrangement joins TRBV19 to TRBJ2-1, with D tentatively TRBD1 (6 bases). The CDR3 contains 15 residues. Germline V gene lookup returns CDR1 LNHDA and CDR2 SQIVND (reference sequence). Trimming left V 7 bases short and J 4 bases short, with 17 bases between. CDR3 sequence: CASTQGTGIYNEQFF. The DNA of the CDR3 is TGTGCCAGTACTCAGGGGACGGGGATTTACAATGAGCAGTTCTTC.

The rearrangement uses TRBV14 and TRBJ2-1; D not certain. This CDR3 has 13 residues. The V end lost 0 bases, the J end lost 9 bases, and 9 bases lay between the germline ends. CDR1 and CDR2 (germline): SGHDN, FVKESK. The CDR3 loop is CASSQESSSEQFF. CDR3 coding DNA: TGTGCCAGCAGCCAAGAATCATCTAGTGAGCAGTTCTTC. Complete variable domain (other parts from reference TRBV14 and TRBJ2-1): EAGVTQFPSHSVIEKGQTVTLRCDPISGHDNLYWYRRVMGKEIKFLLHFVKESKQDESGMPNNRFLAERTGGTYSTLKVQPAELEDSGVYFCASSQESSSEQFFGPGTRLTVL.